Listed below are T cell receptor beta chains from one sample, sequenced in a study of blood T cell repertoires in COVID-19. Profiling relied on immunoSEQ multiplex PCR, and the TCRdb table lists in-frame clones only, not all of them. This repertoire shows 90,000 to 120,000 clones, roughly nine tenths found once; its top ten account for 4.9%. Sequenced sample: peripheral blood. These receptors all come from a man aged 40-49 years with active or convalescent COVID-19. Each CDR3 is given with its conserved first and last residue. D genes are given only for firm matches. Some rows mark clone size as missing; the rest say once, few, many or name a class of expanded clone.

CDR3: CASSGGALSNTEAFF
DNA: TGTGCCAGCAGCGGGGGGGCACTATCGAACACTGAAGCTTTCTTT
length: 15
D: .
V: TRBV7-2
J: TRBJ1-1
size: .

CDR3: CASSAQGQGTDTQYF
DNA: TGCGCCAGCAGCGCCCAGGGGCAGGGCACAGATACGCAGTATTTT
length: 15
D: .
V: TRBV5-1
J: TRBJ2-3
size: once

CDR3: CASSPGGLAGYEQFF
DNA: TGTGCCAGCAGCCCAGGGGGACTAGCGGGATATGAGCAGTTCTTC
length: 15
D: TRBD2
V: TRBV7-9
J: TRBJ2-1
size: once

CDR3: CASSMARTSFGTDTQYF
DNA: TGTGCCAGTAGTATGGCCCGCACTAGTTTCGGCACAGATACGCAGTATTTT
length: 17
D: .
V: TRBV19
J: TRBJ2-3
size: .

CDR3: CASSRREKYF
DNA: TGTGCCAGCAGTCGTAGGGAGAAGTACTTC
length: 10
D: .
V: TRBV28
J: TRBJ2-7
size: .

CDR3: CASSWRGSNEKLFF
DNA: TGCGCCAGCAGCTGGAGGGGATCAAATGAAAAACTGTTTTTT
length: 14
D: .
V: TRBV5-1
J: TRBJ1-4
size: .

CDR3: CASSPPVLATVYEQYF
DNA: TGTGCCAGCAGCCCGCCGGTGCTAGCGACCGTCTACGAGCAGTACTTC
length: 16
D: .
V: TRBV11-2
J: TRBJ2-7
size: .

CDR3: CASSLSLNEQFF
DNA: TGTGCCAGCAGCCTAAGCCTGAATGAGCAGTTCTTC
length: 12
D: .
V: TRBV7-9
J: TRBJ2-1
size: .

CDR3: CASNLAGNSTDTQYF
DNA: TGTGCCAGTAATCTAGCGGGCAATAGCACAGATACGCAGTATTTT
length: 15
D: TRBD2
V: TRBV19
J: TRBJ2-3
size: few

CDR3: CASSSLGGNYGYTF
DNA: TGTGCCAGCAGCTCCCTGGGGGGTAACTATGGCTACACCTTC
length: 14
D: .
V: TRBV7-2
J: TRBJ1-2
size: .

CDR3: CASSLPRKLFF
DNA: TGTGCCAGCAGCCTCCCCAGGAAACTGTTTTTT
length: 11
D: .
V: TRBV5-6
J: TRBJ1-4
size: .

CDR3: CASQQFSNQPQHF
DNA: TGTGCCAGCCAACAATTTAGCAATCAGCCCCAGCATTTT
length: 13
D: .
V: TRBV2
J: TRBJ1-5
size: few

CDR3: CASSSGQGYEQYF
DNA: TGTGCCAGCAGTTCGGGACAGGGCTACGAGCAGTACTTC
length: 13
D: TRBD1
V: TRBV12-3/TRBV12-4
J: TRBJ2-7
size: .

CDR3: CASRAGTGTDTQYF
DNA: TGCGCCAGCAGGGCAGGGACAGGCACAGATACGCAGTATTTT
length: 14
D: TRBD1
V: TRBV4-3
J: TRBJ2-3
size: .

CDR3: CASTLGPSEGYTF
DNA: TGTGCCAGCACATTAGGACCTAGCGAAGGCTACACCTTC
length: 13
D: .
V: TRBV2
J: TRBJ1-2
size: .

CDR3: CASSVGSIVTDTQYF
DNA: TGTGCCAGCAGCGTAGGGTCAATAGTCACAGATACGCAGTATTTT
length: 15
D: .
V: TRBV9
J: TRBJ2-3
size: .

CDR3: CASSQEKTGRYEQYF
DNA: TGCGCCAGCAGCCAGGAAAAGACGGGTCGGTACGAGCAGTACTTC
length: 15
D: .
V: TRBV4-1
J: TRBJ2-7
size: .

CDR3: CSVSARLTYEQYF
DNA: TGCAGCGTTAGCGCACGACTAACCTACGAGCAGTACTTC
length: 13
D: .
V: TRBV29-1
J: TRBJ2-7
size: .

CDR3: CASSLIATGEAFF
DNA: TGTGCCAGCAGCTTAATTGCGACAGGGGAAGCTTTCTTT
length: 13
D: TRBD1
V: TRBV7-9
J: TRBJ1-1
size: once

CDR3: CASSPRGYNEQFF
DNA: TGTGCCAGCAGCCCTAGGGGCTACAATGAGCAGTTCTTC
length: 13
D: .
V: TRBV7-8
J: TRBJ2-1
size: .

CDR3: CASSKGAGPYNEQFF
DNA: TGTGCCAGCAGCAAAGGAGCGGGACCCTACAATGAGCAGTTCTTC
length: 15
D: .
V: TRBV21-1
J: TRBJ2-1
size: once

CDR3: CATSDRTGCGNTIYF
DNA: TGTGCCACCAGTGATCGGACAGGCTGCGGAAACACCATATATTTT
length: 15
D: TRBD1
V: TRBV24-1
J: TRBJ1-3
size: .

CDR3: CASRNPPGEGYTF
DNA: TGTGCCAGCAGGAACCCCCCGGGGGAAGGCTACACCTTC
length: 13
D: .
V: TRBV7-2
J: TRBJ1-2
size: .

CDR3: CASSLGQGINEQYF
DNA: TGTGCCAGCAGCTTAGGACAGGGGATCAACGAGCAGTACTTC
length: 14
D: TRBD1
V: TRBV7-9
J: TRBJ2-7
size: .

CDR3: CASSRGLAAPYNEQFF
DNA: TGTGCCAGCAGCCGGGGACTAGCGGCCCCCTACAATGAGCAGTTCTTC
length: 16
D: TRBD2
V: TRBV2
J: TRBJ2-1
size: .

CDR3: CAIRGREDTEAFF
DNA: TGTGCCATCAGGGGGCGCGAGGACACTGAAGCTTTCTTT
length: 13
D: .
V: TRBV10-3
J: TRBJ1-1
size: .

CDR3: CASSSSAGSKNIQYF
DNA: TGCGCCAGCAGCTCCTCAGCGGGATCCAAAAACATTCAGTACTTC
length: 15
D: TRBD2
V: TRBV5-1
J: TRBJ2-4
size: .

CDR3: CASSLGLAGGVEQFF
DNA: TGTGCCAGCAGCTTGGGTCTAGCGGGAGGGGTGGAGCAGTTCTTC
length: 15
D: TRBD2
V: TRBV5-4
J: TRBJ2-1
size: .

CDR3: CASSHQPRGISYTF
DNA: TGTGCCAGCAGCCACCAGCCAAGGGGAATTAGCTACACCTTC
length: 14
D: .
V: TRBV3-1/TRBV3-2
J: TRBJ1-2
size: .